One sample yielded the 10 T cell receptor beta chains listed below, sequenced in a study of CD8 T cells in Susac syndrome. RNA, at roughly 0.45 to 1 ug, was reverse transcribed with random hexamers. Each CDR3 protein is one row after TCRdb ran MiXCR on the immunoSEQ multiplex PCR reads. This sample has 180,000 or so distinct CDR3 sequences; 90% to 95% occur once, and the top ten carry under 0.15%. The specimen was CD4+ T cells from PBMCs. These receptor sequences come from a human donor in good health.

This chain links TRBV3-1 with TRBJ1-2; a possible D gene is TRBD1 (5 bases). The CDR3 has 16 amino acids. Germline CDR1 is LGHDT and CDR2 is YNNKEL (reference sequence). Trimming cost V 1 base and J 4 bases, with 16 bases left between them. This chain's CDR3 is CASSQASRQGPYGYTF. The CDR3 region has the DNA TGTGCCAGCAGCCAAGCTTCCCGGCAGGGACCCTATGGCTACACCTTC.

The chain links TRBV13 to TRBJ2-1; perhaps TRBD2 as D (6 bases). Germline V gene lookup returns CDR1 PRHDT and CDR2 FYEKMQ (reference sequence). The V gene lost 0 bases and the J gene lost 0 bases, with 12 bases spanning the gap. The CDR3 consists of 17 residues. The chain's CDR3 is CASSLGGHGSSYNEQFF. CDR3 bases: TGTGCCAGCAGCTTAGGCGGGCACGGGAGCTCCTACAATGAGCAGTTCTTC.

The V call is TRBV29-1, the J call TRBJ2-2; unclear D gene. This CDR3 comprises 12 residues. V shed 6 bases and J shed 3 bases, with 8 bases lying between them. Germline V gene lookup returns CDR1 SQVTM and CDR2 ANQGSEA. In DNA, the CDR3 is TGCAGCGTACGAGCATACACCGGGGAGCTGTTTTTT. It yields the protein CSVRAYTGELFF.

The CDR3 nucleotides read TGTGCCAGCAGCTTCGGTAGTAGCGGTTCCTACGAGCAGTACTTC. This encodes CASSFGSSGSYEQYF. The gene calls are TRBV11-1 and TRBJ2-7; weak D call: TRBD2 (6 bases). V lost 3 bases, J lost 1 base, and 13 bases lay in between. CDR3 length: 15 residues. Per the germline V gene, CDR1 is SGHAT and CDR2 is FQDESV (reference sequence).

CDR3 nucleotide sequence: TGCGCCAGCAGCCAAGACCCGGACAGGATATACGAGCAGTACTTC. Translation: CASSQDPDRIYEQYF. The J gene is TRBJ2-7, the V gene TRBV4-3, with TRBD1 identical over 7 bases. V lost 0 bases, J lost 4 bases, and 6 bases stayed unmatched. Per the germline V gene, CDR1 is LGHNA and CDR2 is YSLEER. This CDR3 region has 15 residues.

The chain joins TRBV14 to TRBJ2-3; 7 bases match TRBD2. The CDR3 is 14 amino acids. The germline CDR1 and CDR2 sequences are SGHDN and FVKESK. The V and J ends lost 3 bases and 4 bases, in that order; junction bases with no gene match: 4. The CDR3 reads CASSHLTSPDTQYF. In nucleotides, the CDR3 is TGTGCCAGCAGCCACTTGACTAGCCCAGATACGCAGTATTTT.

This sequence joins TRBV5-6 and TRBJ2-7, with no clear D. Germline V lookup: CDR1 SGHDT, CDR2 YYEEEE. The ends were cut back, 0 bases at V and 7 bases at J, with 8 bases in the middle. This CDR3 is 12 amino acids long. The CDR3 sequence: CASSLAHEEQYF. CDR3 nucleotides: TGTGCCAGCAGCTTGGCCCATGAGGAGCAGTACTTC.

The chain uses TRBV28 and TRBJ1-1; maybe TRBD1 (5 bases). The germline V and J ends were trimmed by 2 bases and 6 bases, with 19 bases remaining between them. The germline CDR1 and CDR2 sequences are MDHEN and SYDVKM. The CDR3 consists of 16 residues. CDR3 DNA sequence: TGTGCCAGCAGTTTAAGGGGTGGCAGGGTGGCACCTGAAGCTTTCTTT. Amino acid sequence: CASSLRGGRVAPEAFF.

The CDR3 nucleotides are TGTGCCTGGAGTGTCGCGGGACCCCTCCACTTT. This gives the protein CAWSVAGPLHF. The chain recombines TRBV30 with TRBJ1-6; D remains unclear. CDR1 is GTSNPN, CDR2 SVGIG, per germline (reference sequence). The V end was cut by 0 bases, the J end by 12 bases, with 6 bases between. This CDR3 is built from 11 residues.

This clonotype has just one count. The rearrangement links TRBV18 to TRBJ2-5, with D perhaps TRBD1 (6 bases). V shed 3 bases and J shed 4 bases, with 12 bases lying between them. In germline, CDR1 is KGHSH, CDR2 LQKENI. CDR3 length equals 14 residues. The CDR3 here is CASSPMGAPETQYF. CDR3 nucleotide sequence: TGTGCCAGCTCACCGATGGGGGCCCCAGAGACCCAGTACTTC.